Listed below are T cell receptor beta chains from one sample, sequenced in a study of early T cells in non-severe SARS-CoV-2 infection. TCRdb redid the calling of the 5' RACE reads with MiXCR, one entry per CDR3 protein. The profile shows tens of thousands of distinct CDR3 sequences, 9.5% of them singletons. Specimen: whole blood. These receptors were collected from an adult who was a healthcare worker with PCR-confirmed SARS-CoV-2 infection or an uninfected control (not recorded which). The conserved cysteine and the conserved F or W are not part of the CDR3 here.

V gene | CDR3 length | CDR3 protein
TRBV2 | 16 | ASSEGAGGPSSYNEQF
TRBV29-1 | 11 | SVELTGADTQY
TRBV13 | 13 | ASSRAGWGEDTQY
TRBV6-1 | 12 | ASSEGGFNTEAF
TRBV7-9 | 14 | ASSLDPGGGGSEQF
TRBV3-1 | 12 | ASSPQLAGVTQY
TRBV18 | 10 | ASSRYGDEQF
TRBV6-1 | 12 | ASSEVGQGLALH
TRBV20-1 | 10 | SAPDTAAEQF
TRBV5-5 | 13 | ASTPRQGTTYEQY
TRBV27 | 13 | ASSPNPQGNNEQF
TRBV28 | 14 | ASSLHTGSSYNEQF
TRBV20-1 | 13 | SADRLAGDTDTQY
TRBV20-1 | 11 | SAFSGSSYEQY
TRBV3-1 | 9 | ASSQKYEQY
TRBV7-9 | 13 | ASSSGQGANYGYT
TRBV11-3 | 14 | ASSSGQISTHNEQF
TRBV21-1 | 13 | ASNAEGPPSYEQY
TRBV29-1 | 10 | SVGTGYYGYT
TRBV21-1 | 18 | ASRKKGGVCCQPNNNEQF
TRBV7-2 | 14 | ASSREPSSGANVLT
TRBV2 | 12 | ASSRTGGADTQY
TRBV7-2 | 12 | ASSSGPHPDTQY
TRBV14 | 12 | ASSQAQGSSPLH
TRBV7-2 | 14 | ASSLGQSWESYTIY
TRBV20-1 | 14 | SARDTDRGEGTEAF